The 5 T cell receptor beta chains below come from one sample, sequenced in a study of T cell clusters in autoimmune cytopenias. Each sample's input was about 250 ng genomic DNA, about 38,000 genome equivalents. TRB rearrangements were amplified by touch-down multiplex PCR with mixed TRB-A/B primers. Following a re-call of the multiplex PCR reads, TCRdb has one entry per CDR3 protein and lacks DNA. Recorded for this sample: roughly 16,000 distinct CDR3 sequences. These same data were also listed under a study on T cell repertoires in aging, cancer and after chemotherapy.

What was sequenced was peripheral blood. The receptors here all came from a human donor in good health.

By frequency, this clonotype registers medium-sized (0.01 to 0.1%). The rearrangement joins TRBV29-1 to TRBJ2-1. This CDR3 comprises 14 residues. CDR1 and CDR2 (germline): SQVTM, ANQGSEA. The CDR3 spells CSAGARGSYNEQFF.

The J gene is TRBJ2-5, the V gene TRBV24-1; with no DNA, the TCRdb D assignment of TRBD1 cannot be verified. This CDR3 has 13 amino acids. Per the germline V gene, CDR1 is KGHDR and CDR2 is SFDVKD. CDR3 sequence: CATEGVVQETQYF.

V gene TRBV6-6 combines with J gene TRBJ2-1; no DNA is available, so the TRBD2 call from TCRdb remains unchecked. Looked up from germline, CDR1 is MNHNY and CDR2 is SVGAGI (reference sequence). This CDR3 has 16 amino acids. CDR3 residues: CASSYSERGPYNEQFF.

This clonotype is identified as medium-sized from frequency. The chain links TRBV15 to TRBJ2-1. The CDR3 is 13 residues long. Germline CDR1 LNHNV, CDR2 YYDKDF (reference sequence). The CDR3 is CATSRDLHNEQFF.

The CDR3 here is CASSLRRGETQYF. The V call is TRBV5-6, the J call TRBJ2-5. CDR3 length: 13 amino acids. Germline V CDR1 and CDR2: SGHDT, YYEEEE.